The T cell receptor beta chain under discussion was sequenced for a study of human T cells and chemical hapten exposure. Time point: pre-sensitization, week 0. As to treatment: therapeutic diphenylcyclopropenone sensitization with weekly scalp DPC. Germline V gene data show CDR1 as LGHNA and CDR2 as YSLEER. V lost 0 bases to trimming and J lost 2 bases; unmatched junction nucleotides: 5. The CDR3 is made up of 18 amino acids. TCRdb re-derived calls from the RACE reads in MiXCR, one entry per CDR3 protein. Of roughly 380,000 distinct CDR3 sequences in the sample, roughly 5.3% were seen once. The sample holds a few counts of this clonotype.

The input for sequencing was whole blood, taken in connection with sensitization to the hapten diphenylcyclopropenone (DPC). The origin of this receptor is a woman aged 45 to 65 with alopecia areata. Some clones in this sample may be carry-over from other donors' samples. The chain couples TRBV4-3 to TRBJ2-2, with 11 bases matching TRBD2. CDR3 sequence reads: CASSQDLAGGPNTGELFF. The CDR3 bases are TGCGCCAGCAGCCAAGATTTAGCGGGAGGGCCTAACACCGGGGAGCTGTTTTTT.